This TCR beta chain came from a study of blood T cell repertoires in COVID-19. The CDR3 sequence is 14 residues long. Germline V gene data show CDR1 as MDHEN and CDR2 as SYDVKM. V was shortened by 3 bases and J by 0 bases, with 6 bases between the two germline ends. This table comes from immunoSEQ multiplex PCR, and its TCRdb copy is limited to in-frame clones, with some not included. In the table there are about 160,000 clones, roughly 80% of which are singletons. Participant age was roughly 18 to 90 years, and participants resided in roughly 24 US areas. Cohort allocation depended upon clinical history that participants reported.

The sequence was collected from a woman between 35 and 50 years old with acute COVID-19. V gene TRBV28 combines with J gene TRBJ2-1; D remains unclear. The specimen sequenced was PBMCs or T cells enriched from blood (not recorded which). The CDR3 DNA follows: TGTGCCAGCAGTTTCCCCAGCTCCTACAATGAGCAGTTCTTC. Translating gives CASSFPSSYNEQFF.